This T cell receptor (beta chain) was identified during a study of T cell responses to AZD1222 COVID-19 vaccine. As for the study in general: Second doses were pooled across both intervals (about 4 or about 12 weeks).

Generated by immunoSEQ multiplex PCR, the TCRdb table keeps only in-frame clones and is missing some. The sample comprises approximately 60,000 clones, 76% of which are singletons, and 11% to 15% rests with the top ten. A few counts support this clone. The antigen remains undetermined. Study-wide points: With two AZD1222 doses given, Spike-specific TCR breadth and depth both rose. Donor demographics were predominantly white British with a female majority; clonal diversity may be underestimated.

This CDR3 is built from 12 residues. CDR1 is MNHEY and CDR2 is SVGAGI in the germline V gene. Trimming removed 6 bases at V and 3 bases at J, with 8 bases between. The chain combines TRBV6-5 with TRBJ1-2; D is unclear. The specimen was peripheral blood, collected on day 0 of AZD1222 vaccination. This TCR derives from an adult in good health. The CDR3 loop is CASSRGYYGYTF. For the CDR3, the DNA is TGTGCCAGCAGCCGGGGTTACTATGGCTACACCTTC.